This T cell receptor beta chain was recorded in a study of blood T cells in healthy people across ages. Study overall: Template switching captured about one barcoded beta molecule per two T cells.

Deletions cut 6 bases from V and 2 bases from J, with 14 bases between. Germline V gene data show CDR1 as MNHEY and CDR2 as SVGAGI. There are 15 residues in the CDR3. Using a J-beta primer mix together with a sample-barcoded 5' primer, a second PCR was run for roughly 6 to 12 cycles. TCRdb called the 5' RACE reads again in MiXCR, with one record for every CDR3 protein. The sample records over 1,500,000 distinct CDR3 sequences, about 49% being singletons. The specimen was blood. The genes are TRBV6-5 and TRBJ1-5; D gene uncertain. This TCR derives from a woman aged 40-49 years in good health. CDR3 DNA: TGTGCCAGCAGGACTAAATGGGCAGGCAATCAGCCCCAGCATTTT. Translating it yields CASRTKWAGNQPQHF.